This entry is about one T cell receptor beta chain. The data stem from a study of T cell repertoires in cytomegalovirus infection. There are 16 residues in the CDR3. V dropped 0 bases and J dropped 6; count of bases not matched to a gene: 11. Germline V CDR1 and CDR2: SGHRS, YFSETQ. MiXCR, applied by TCRdb to the reads, yields one record per CDR3 protein. The sample includes more than 650,000 distinct CDR3 sequences, approximately 34% of them seen just once. Sequenced: PBMCs. The source is a human donor in good health (CMV status not recorded). Some clones in this sample may be carry-over from other donors' samples. V gene TRBV5-1 combines with J gene TRBJ1-2, with 7 bases that match TRBD1. CDR3 nucleotides: TGCGCCAGCAGCTTGGGACAGGGCAGGAAGGCGAATGGCTACACCTTC. Its translation: CASSLGQGRKANGYTF.